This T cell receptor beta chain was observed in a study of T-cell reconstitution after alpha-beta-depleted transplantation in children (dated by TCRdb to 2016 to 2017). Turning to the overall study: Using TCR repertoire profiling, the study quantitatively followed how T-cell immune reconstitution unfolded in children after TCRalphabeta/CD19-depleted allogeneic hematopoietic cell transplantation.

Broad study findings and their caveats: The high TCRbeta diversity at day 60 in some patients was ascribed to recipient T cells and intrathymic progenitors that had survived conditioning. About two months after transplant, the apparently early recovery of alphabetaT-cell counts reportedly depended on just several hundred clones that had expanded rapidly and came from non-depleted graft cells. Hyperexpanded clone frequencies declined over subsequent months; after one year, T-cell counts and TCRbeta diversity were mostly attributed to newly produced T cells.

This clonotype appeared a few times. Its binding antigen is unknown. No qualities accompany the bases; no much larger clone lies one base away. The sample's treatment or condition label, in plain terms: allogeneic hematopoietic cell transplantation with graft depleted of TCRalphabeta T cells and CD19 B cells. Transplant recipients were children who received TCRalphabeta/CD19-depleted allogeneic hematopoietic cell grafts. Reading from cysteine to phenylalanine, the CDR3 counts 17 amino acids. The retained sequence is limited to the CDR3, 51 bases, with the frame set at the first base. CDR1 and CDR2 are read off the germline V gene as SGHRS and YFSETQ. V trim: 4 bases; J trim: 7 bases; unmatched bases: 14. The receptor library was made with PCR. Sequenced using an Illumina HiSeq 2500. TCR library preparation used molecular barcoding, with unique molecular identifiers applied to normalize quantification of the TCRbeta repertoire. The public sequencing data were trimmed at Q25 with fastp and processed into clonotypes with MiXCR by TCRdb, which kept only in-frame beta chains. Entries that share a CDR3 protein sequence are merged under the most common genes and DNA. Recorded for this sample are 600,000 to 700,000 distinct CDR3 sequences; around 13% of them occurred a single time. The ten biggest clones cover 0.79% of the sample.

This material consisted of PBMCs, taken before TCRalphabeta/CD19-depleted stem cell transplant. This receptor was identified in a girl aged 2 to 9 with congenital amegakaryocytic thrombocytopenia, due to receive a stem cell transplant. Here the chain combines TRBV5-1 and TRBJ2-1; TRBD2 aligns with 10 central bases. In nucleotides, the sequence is TGCGCCAGCAGCGTATTTGCTAGCGGGAGAAATTGGAATGAGCAGTTCTTC. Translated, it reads CASSVFASGRNWNEQFF.